This entry concerns a single TCR beta chain. Produced via immunoSEQ multiplex PCR; TCRdb's table is partial and in-frame only. The sample carries around 440,000 clones, roughly three quarters recorded once. The CDR3 is 13 residues long. The V gene lost 1 base and the J gene lost 7 bases, with 10 bases spanning the gap. Germline CDR1 SNHLY, CDR2 FYNNEI. The entry originates in a study of shared clonotypes between healthy human individuals. Sequencing was performed on PBMCs. The J gene is TRBJ2-5, the V gene TRBV2, with a weak D call TRBD2 (6 bases). The clonotype comes from a woman aged 40 to 50 in good health. Some clones in this sample may be carry-over from other donors' samples. The CDR3 region has the DNA TGTGCCAGCAGTGAAGGGCCCGGGAGGACCCAGTACTTC. Translated: CASSEGPGRTQYF.